This T cell receptor beta chain came from a study of CD8+ T cells in alopecia areata. Overall study: The investigators scored severity in treated patients by the percentage of affected scalp area.

The treatment is: oral pan-JAK inhibitor, 5-10 mg twice daily. Those with alopecia areata gave lesional scalp punch biopsies and peripheral blood. CD4+ and CD8+ T cells were sorted from PBMCs. In each case, RNA was isolated and then reverse transcribed into cDNA as the sequencing template. Data came from immunoSEQ multiplex PCR; TCRdb stores just in-frame clones and leaves some out. The sample lists about 200,000 clones, 55% to 70% occurring once. This clone was recorded a few times. Its antigen is as yet unknown. Study observations and caveats: It was lesional scalp, especially alopecia totalis/universalis, that showed higher clonality than normal scalp.

Sequencing was performed on CD4+ T cells sorted from blood, taken at week 24, from a patient treated with tofacitinib. The source of this sequence is a human donor with alopecia areata.

The CDR3 coding sequence is TGCGCCAGCAGCTTAGGACTAGCGGGGGCGTGGGAAGAGACCCAGTACTTC. This codes for CASSLGLAGAWEETQYF. The chain joins TRBV5-1 to TRBJ2-5, with 13 nucleotides matching TRBD2. Germline V lookup: CDR1 SGHRS, CDR2 YFSETQ. This CDR3 contains 17 residues. V shed 2 bases and J 3 bases; nucleotides not matched to a gene: 7.